Presented here are 24 T cell receptor beta chains from one specimen sequenced in a study of cytomegalovirus exposure and HLA in healthy donors. PCR primers comprised 60 Vbeta and 13 Jbeta primers. Profiled with immunoSEQ multiplex PCR; TCRdb holds only in-frame clones, not every one. The data hold 100,000 to 150,000 clones, with 83% observed a single time. Sequences were obtained from PBMCs. These receptors originate from a girl aged 2 to 9 in good health and CMV-seronegative.

The V call is TRBV11-2, the J call TRBJ2-1; D unclear. Germline assignment: CDR1 SGHAT and CDR2 FQNNGV. The CDR3 is 16 residues long. V dropped 5 bases and J dropped 0 bases, with 14 bases sitting between them. CDR3 protein: CASSLHERSSYNEQFF. Written as DNA, the CDR3 is TGTGCCAGCAGCCTACACGAGAGGAGCTCCTACAATGAGCAGTTCTTC.

A remark on this clone: A read error may produce the germline difference seen at one junction end. The chain combines TRBV11-2 with TRBJ2-5, with 7 bases aligning to TRBD1. In germline, CDR1 is SGHAT, CDR2 FQNNGV. The CDR3 runs 15 residues. DNA for the CDR3: TGTGCCAGCAGCGTAGAGAACAGGGGCTGGGAGACCCAGTACTTC. Its protein product is CASSVENRGWETQYF. The variable domain in full, with the rest retrieved from reference TRBV11-2 and TRBJ2-5, is EAGVAQSPRYKIIEKRQSVAFWCNPISGHATLYWYQQILGQGPKLLIQFQNNGVVDDSQLPKDRFSAERLKGVDSTLKIQPAKLEDSAVYLCASSVENRGWETQYFGPGTRLLVL.

The chain couples TRBV27 to TRBJ1-1; D is undetermined. Germline CDR1 and CDR2: MNHEY and SMNVEV (reference sequence). V was cut by 2 bases and J by 5 bases, with 9 bases left in between. This CDR3 is built from 13 residues. This CDR3 is CASSLDRRTEAFF. The CDR3 bases are TGTGCCAGCAGTTTAGATCGGAGGACTGAAGCTTTCTTT.

The chain joins TRBV6-1 to TRBJ2-7; D remains unclear. Germline V gene sequence: CDR1 MNHNS, CDR2 SASEGT. This CDR3 is built from 18 residues. V lost 1 base, J lost 1 base, and 20 bases lay in between. The CDR3 region has the DNA TGTGCCAGCAGTGAAGTAGGTCTAGAGTTCGGTGGGTCCTACGAGCAGTACTTC. Translating gives CASSEVGLEFGGSYEQYF.

This sequence joins TRBV6-5 and TRBJ2-1; D not certain. Per the germline V gene, CDR1 is MNHEY and CDR2 is SVGAGI. Trimming took off 0 bases at V and 0 bases at J, with 9 bases between the two ends. There are 16 residues in the CDR3. The CDR3 DNA sequence: TGTGCCAGCAGTTACTCGAGTTCCATCTCCTACAATGAGCAGTTCTTC. Protein: CASSYSSSISYNEQFF.

The V gene is TRBV6-5, the J gene TRBJ2-3; 8 bases map to TRBD1. The CDR3 length is 15 residues. Germline-derived CDR1 and CDR2 are MNHEY and SVGAGI. The ends lost 6 bases at V and 2 bases at J; junction bases unmatched: 7. The CDR3 DNA reads TGTGCCAGCAGCACCCGGACAGGGCACACAGATACGCAGTATTTT. Amino acid sequence: CASSTRTGHTDTQYF.

V is TRBV6-4 and J is TRBJ2-3; TRBD2 matches 8 bases. The CDR3 covers 16 residues. J gave up 4 bases and V 0 bases, and 6 bases lay outside the gene matches. CDR1 is MRHNA, CDR2 SNTAGT, per germline. CDR3 region: CASSDSAGGGPDTQYF. The CDR3 DNA reads as TGTGCCAGCAGTGACTCGGCGGGAGGCGGCCCAGATACGCAGTATTTT.

The CDR3 reads CATWGGVQPQHF. The CDR3 DNA is TGTGCTACCTGGGGGGGGGTTCAGCCCCAGCATTTT. The chain employs TRBV7-7 and TRBJ1-5; TRBD1 is a possible D gene (5 bases). The CDR3 sequence is 12 residues long. The germline V gene has CDR1 SSHAT and CDR2 FNYEAQ (reference sequence).

V usage is TRBV18 and J usage is TRBJ2-5, with D tentatively TRBD1 (5 bases). CDR3 length: 15 amino acids. Trimming cost V 3 bases and J 1 base, with 12 bases left between them. The germline V gene encodes CDR1 KGHSH and CDR2 LQKENI. The CDR3, as DNA: TGTGCCAGCTCACCGACAGCTTCTGGCCAAGAGACCCAGTACTTC. As protein: CASSPTASGQETQYF.

This sequence joins TRBV20-1 and TRBJ1-1; possibly TRBD1 for D (6 bases). The CDR3 extends over 11 amino acids. The V gene lost 2 bases and the J gene lost 11 bases, with 12 bases spanning the gap. Germline loops: CDR1 DFQATT, CDR2 SNEGSKA (reference sequence). The CDR3 DNA is TGCAGTGCTAGATTAGGGGGTCGGGCTTTCTTT. It translates to CSARLGGRAFF.

This sequence joins TRBV6-6 and TRBJ2-1; 7 bases map to TRBD2. The CDR3 extends over 12 amino acids. Germline V gene data show CDR1 as MNHNY and CDR2 as SVGAGI (reference sequence). V dropped 6 bases and J dropped 9; count of bases not matched to a gene: 5. The CDR3 spells CASRGRGGEQFF. CDR3 DNA sequence: TGTGCCAGCAGGGGGAGGGGCGGTGAGCAGTTCTTC.

This chain uses TRBV5-1 with TRBJ2-7; 9 bases agree with TRBD2. Germline V lookup: CDR1 SGHRS, CDR2 YFSETQ. This CDR3 is 14 amino acids long. V was clipped by 5 bases and J by 6 bases; unmatched bases: 9. CDR3: CASRVGTSKPEQYF. CDR3 nucleotide sequence: TGCGCCAGCAGAGTCGGGACTAGCAAACCCGAGCAGTACTTC. Based on the CDR3 plus reference TRBV5-1 and TRBJ2-7, the full variable domain is KAGVTQTPRYLIKTRGQQVTLSCSPISGHRSVSWYQQTPGQGLQFLFEYFSETQRNKGNFPGRFSGRQFSNSRSEMNVSTLELGDSALYLCASRVGTSKPEQYFGPGTRLTVT.

This rearrangement joins TRBV30 to TRBJ1-2; TRBD1 agrees at 7 bases. CDR3 length equals 14 residues. Germline V CDR1 and CDR2: GTSNPN, SVGIG (reference sequence). After removal of 8 bases from V and 1 base from J, the junction contained 10 bases not matched to a gene. Written as DNA, the CDR3 is TGTGCCGCGGCGGGCACAGGGGTTAACTATGGCTACACCTTC. It is translated as CAAAGTGVNYGYTF.

A few counts support this clone. V usage is TRBV4-3 and J usage is TRBJ2-1; 7 bases fit TRBD2. CDR3 size: 16 residues. The germline gives CDR1 LGHNA, CDR2 YSLEER. J was trimmed by 4 bases and V by 0 bases; bases with no gene match: 6. CDR3 sequence (DNA): TGCGCCAGCAGCCAAGAAGGCGGGGGAGGTTACAATGAGCAGTTCTTC. This codes for CASSQEGGGGYNEQFF.

In DNA, the CDR3 is TGTGCCAGTAGCTCCACGGGCAGGGTCACTGAAGCTTTCTTT. Translating gives CASSSTGRVTEAFF. V and J are TRBV19 and TRBJ1-1; D perhaps matches TRBD1 (5 bases). Germline CDR1 is LNHDA and CDR2 is SQIVND (reference sequence). V lost 6 bases to trimming and J lost 4 bases, with 15 bases between them. The CDR3 is made up of 14 amino acids.

The chain uses TRBV7-3 and TRBJ2-7; perhaps TRBD2 as D (5 bases). Germline V gene data show CDR1 as SGHTA and CDR2 as FQGTGA. The CDR3 is 15 residues long. V was shortened by 0 bases and J by 4 bases, with 13 bases between the two germline ends. The CDR3 DNA sequence: TGTGCCAGCAGCTTAACGAGAGGGTTTGGTTACGAGCAGTACTTC. Its protein is CASSLTRGFGYEQYF.

The chain joins TRBV18 to TRBJ2-7, with a tentative D call TRBD1 (5 bases). Germline values: CDR1 KGHSH, CDR2 LQKENI. This CDR3 has 16 residues. The ends were cut back, 1 base at V and 1 base at J, with 14 bases in the middle. The CDR3 reads CASSPRLARQSYEQYF. The CDR3 region has the DNA TGTGCCAGCTCACCACGACTCGCACGACAGTCCTACGAGCAGTACTTC.

The chain employs TRBV27 and TRBJ1-3; TRBD1 might be the D (5 bases). The CDR3 loop spans 14 amino acids. CDR1 and CDR2 from the germline V gene are MNHEY and SMNVEV (reference sequence). Trimming shortened V by 5 bases and J by 4 bases, and 12 bases separated the two germline ends. The CDR3 DNA reads TGTGCCAGCAGTCCCGACAGAGCAGGAAACACCATATATTTT. It specifies CASSPDRAGNTIYF.

The genes are TRBV27 and TRBJ1-5; D gene uncertain. Germline V gene sequence: CDR1 MNHEY, CDR2 SMNVEV (reference sequence). The CDR3 is 13 amino acids. With 10 bases removed from V and 1 base from J, the gap between germline ends came to 11 bases. The CDR3: CATGLGSNQPQHF. The CDR3 region has the DNA TGTGCCACTGGACTGGGGAGCAATCAGCCCCAGCATTTT.

This clone came up a few times. The DNA of the CDR3 is TGTGCCACCGGCGGGAGGACCACCGGGGAGCTGTTTTTT. Translated: CATGGRTTGELFF. The chain has TRBV2 and TRBJ2-2, with 8 bases matching TRBD2. Trimming at V came to 10 bases and at J to 4 bases, leaving 5 bases not matched to a gene. From germline, CDR1 is SNHLY and CDR2 FYNNEI. This CDR3 region has 13 residues.

This clone appeared a single time. The chain has TRBV5-1 and TRBJ2-3; possible D gene TRBD2, 6 bases. The V end was cut by 0 bases, the J end by 2 bases, with 7 bases between. Germline V CDR1 and CDR2: SGHRS, YFSETQ. This CDR3 spans 14 amino acids. The CDR3 region has the DNA TGCGCCAGCAGCTTGGGCGGGGCCACAGATACGCAGTATTTT. This gives the protein CASSLGGATDTQYF.

This sequence joins TRBV6-5 and TRBJ1-1, with 10 positions matching TRBD1. Trimming took 4 bases from V and 3 from J; bases not matched to a gene: 5. The germline CDR1 and CDR2 sequences are MNHEY and SVGAGI. CDR3 length: 15 residues. The CDR3 coding sequence is TGTGCCAGCAGTTTGACAGGGGGCACGGACACTGAAGCTTTCTTT. Translated: CASSLTGGTDTEAFF.

The chain couples TRBV9 to TRBJ2-7, with TRBD1 identical over 8 bases. J gave up 5 bases and V 1 base, and 11 bases lay outside the gene matches. Germline V gene sequence: CDR1 SGDLS, CDR2 YYNGEE. This CDR3 is 16 amino acids long. CDR3 sequence reads: CASSVTPGTGLNEQYF. The CDR3 DNA reads as TGTGCCAGCAGCGTAACCCCCGGGACAGGTTTGAACGAGCAGTACTTC.

With regard to this clone: This same CDR3 is encoded by further DNA sequences in the sample. The V gene is TRBV15, the J gene TRBJ1-1; D unclear. The CDR3 loop spans 13 amino acids. Between the trimmed V and J ends, which lost 0 bases and 3 bases, there was a span of 5 bases. Germline V CDR1 and CDR2: LNHNV, YYDKDF (reference sequence). The CDR3 sequence: CATSRDPDTEAFF. CDR3 DNA sequence: TGTGCCACCAGCAGAGATCCCGACACTGAAGCTTTCTTT.